A single sample is the source of the 7 T cell receptor beta chains below, sequenced in a study of T cells in Graves' hyperthyroidism and ophthalmopathy. TCR beta CDR3 region amplification was performed from RNA transcripts. RT-PCR in the first round (using the HTBI primer set) targeted the TCR CDR3. TCRdb independently ran MiXCR on the multiplex PCR reads; one entry per CDR3 protein. Of under 400,000 distinct CDR3 sequences in the sample, around 25% were seen once. Source material: blood. These receptors were collected from a man aged 45-60 years with Graves' hyperthyroidism.

This clonotype was counted only a few times. This chain joins TRBV6-1 and TRBJ2-3, with 10 bases fitting TRBD2. CDR3 length equals 15 residues. V lost 6 bases, J lost 3 bases, and 6 bases stayed unmatched. Germline V gene lookup returns CDR1 MNHNS and CDR2 SASEGT. CDR3 coding DNA: TGTGCCAGCAGCTTCAGCGGGAGGGTAACAGATACGCAGTATTTT. It specifies CASSFSGRVTDTQYF.

The table lists this clonotype with a few counts. This chain joins TRBV7-2 and TRBJ2-7, with 8 bases matching TRBD2. Trimming cost V 10 bases and J 1 base; bases outside gene matches: 12. CDR1 is SGHTA and CDR2 is FQGNSA in the germline V gene. This CDR3 comprises 15 residues. The CDR3 nucleotides are TGTGCCACCCGGAGCGCGGGAGGAACGTCCTACGAGCAGTACTTC. It is translated as CATRSAGGTSYEQYF.

The V call is TRBV6-6, the J call TRBJ1-1; TRBD1 might be the D (6 bases). The length of the CDR3 is 17 residues. Germline CDR1 reads MNHNY; CDR2 reads SVGAGI (reference sequence). V dropped 4 bases and J dropped 0 bases, with 18 bases sitting between them. This CDR3 reads CASSLAGTPVLNTEAFF. The CDR3 nucleotides read TGTGCCAGCAGTTTAGCCGGGACACCCGTCTTGAACACTGAAGCTTTCTTT.

This chain uses TRBV7-3 with TRBJ2-5; 7 bases agree with TRBD2. The CDR3 spans 18 residues. After removal of 0 bases from V and 5 bases from J, the junction contained 15 bases not matched to a gene. Per germline, CDR1 SGHTA and CDR2 FQGTGA. The DNA of the CDR3 is TGTGCCAGCAGCTTAACGTTGGGAGCGGGAAGGGGTTTTGAGACCCAGTACTTC. Its protein is CASSLTLGAGRGFETQYF.

The genes are TRBV7-6 and TRBJ2-7, with TRBD2 as a possible D gene (5 bases). Germline CDR1 reads SGHVS; CDR2 reads FNYEAQ. This CDR3 spans 14 amino acids. Deletions cut 2 bases from V and 1 base from J, with 9 bases between. The CDR3 DNA reads as TGTGCCAGCAGCTTACTAGCCCAGTCCTACGAGCAGTACTTC. Translating it yields CASSLLAQSYEQYF. Supplemented by reference TRBV7-6 and TRBJ2-7, the full variable domain reads GAGVSQSPRYKVTKRGQDVALRCDPISGHVSLYWYRQALGQGPEFLTYFNYEAQQDKSGLPNDRFSAERPEGSISTLTIQRTEQRDSAMYRCASSLLAQSYEQYFGPGTRLTVT.

This clonotype was counted many times. The gene calls are TRBV28 and TRBJ2-7; D gene ambiguous. The CDR3 spans 14 residues. Trimming removed 1 base at V and 3 bases at J, with 10 bases between. Looked up from germline, CDR1 is MDHEN and CDR2 is SYDVKM. CDR3 coding DNA: TGTGCCAGCAGTTTATCGACACACGACTACGAGCAGTACTTC. Its protein is CASSLSTHDYEQYF.

This clonotype was recorded many times. The chain has TRBV27 and TRBJ2-3, with D possibly TRBD2 on 5 matching bases. Germline CDR1 MNHEY, CDR2 SMNVEV (reference sequence). Trimming cost V 4 bases and J 1 base, with 9 bases left between them. CDR3 size: 14 residues. CDR3 sequence: CASSYTRGTDTQYF. Here the CDR3 DNA reads TGTGCCAGCAGTTATACTAGGGGCACAGATACGCAGTATTTT.